The clone carrying this T cell receptor (beta chain) was found a few times. Its antigen remains unknown. cDNA reverse transcribed from extracted RNA served as the sequencing template. Only in-frame clones appear in the TCRdb table, and some are missing; sequencing was by immunoSEQ multiplex PCR. Here the sample spans 200,000 or so clones, 40% to 45% being singletons. The germline V gene encodes CDR1 SNHLY and CDR2 FYNNEI. The CDR3 totals 12 residues. The source of the sample is a study of CD8+ T cells in alopecia areata. Overall study findings and caveats: A great number of expanded lesional clones endured in scalp and blood during tofacitinib. Having one nonresponder leaves uncertain how baseline CD8+ expansion relates to response. Across lesional scalp, and particularly alopecia totalis/universalis, clonality surpassed that of normal scalp.

Treatment here: oral pan-JAK inhibitor, 5-10 mg twice daily. The sample here was CD4+ T cells sorted from blood, taken at approximately week 36, from a patient treated with tofacitinib. The clonotype comes from a human donor with alopecia areata. This chain uses TRBV2 with TRBJ2-5, with D unresolved. Matching the DNA end better, TRBJ2-7 makes the J call doubtful. Here the CDR3 reads CASRQPPYEQYF. The CDR3 DNA reads TGTGCCAGCAGGCAGCCTCCCTACGAGCAGTACTTC.